This is a list of T cell receptor beta chains from one sample in a study of cytomegalovirus exposure and HLA in healthy donors. Measured with immunoSEQ multiplex PCR; TCRdb has only the in-frame clones, and not every one. Of some 150,000 clones listed, about 82% were seen once; the top ten hold roughly 0.76%. Sequencing used PBMCs. These receptor sequences come from a female donor in good health and CMV-seronegative. Each CDR3 is given with its conserved first and last residue. Fields, in order: V gene, CDR3 protein.

V: TRBV7-3
CDR3: CASSLRGQGALHEQYF

V: TRBV5-1
CDR3: CASSSEGNTGELFF

V: TRBV7-2
CDR3: CASSPSRVTDTQYF

V: TRBV7-2
CDR3: CASSSIRLTGIYGYTF

V: TRBV27
CDR3: CASSLSAMSTDTQYF

V: TRBV7-2
CDR3: CASSYAGETQYF

V: TRBV4-3
CDR3: CASSQDRGPYGYTF

V: TRBV27
CDR3: CASSSYRGWQPQHF

V: TRBV9
CDR3: CASSAGTSGGASGANGLTF

V: TRBV6-1
CDR3: CASSDTGGYTF

V: TRBV27
CDR3: CASSPGTYGYTF

V: TRBV5-6
CDR3: CASSLVVTGSGNTIYF

V: TRBV27
CDR3: CASSPNRQGAAKNIQYF

V: TRBV6-1
CDR3: CASSIRTDRIEKLFF

V: TRBV7-2
CDR3: CASRFSGTDYGYTF

V: TRBV11-2
CDR3: CASSLEGLAAEKETQYF

V: TRBV5-1
CDR3: CASSLTPTGDEQYF

V: TRBV7-8
CDR3: CASSYEKSPTHEQYF